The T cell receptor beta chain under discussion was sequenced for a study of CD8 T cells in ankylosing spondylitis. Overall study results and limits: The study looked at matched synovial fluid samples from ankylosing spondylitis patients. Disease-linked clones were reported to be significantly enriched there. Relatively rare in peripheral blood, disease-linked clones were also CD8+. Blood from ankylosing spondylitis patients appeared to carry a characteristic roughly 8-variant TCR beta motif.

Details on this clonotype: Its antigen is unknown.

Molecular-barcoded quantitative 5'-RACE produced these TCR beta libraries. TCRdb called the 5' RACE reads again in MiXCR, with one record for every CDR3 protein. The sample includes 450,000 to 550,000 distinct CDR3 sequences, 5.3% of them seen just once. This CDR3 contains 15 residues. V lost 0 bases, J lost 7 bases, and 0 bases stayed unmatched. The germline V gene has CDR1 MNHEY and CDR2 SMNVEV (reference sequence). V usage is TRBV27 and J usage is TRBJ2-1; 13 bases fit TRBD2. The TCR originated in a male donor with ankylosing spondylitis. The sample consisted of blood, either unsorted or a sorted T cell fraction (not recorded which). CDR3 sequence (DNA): TGTGCCAGCAGTTTATCGACTAGCGGGAGGAATGAGCAGTTCTTC. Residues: CASSLSTSGRNEQFF.